This entry lists 28 T cell receptor beta chains sequenced from one sample in a study of blood T cell repertoires in COVID-19. Sequencing was performed with immunoSEQ multiplex PCR; in TCRdb, only in-frame clones are kept and a portion is missing. The sample carries some 130,000 clones, roughly 81% recorded once. Sequenced material: peripheral blood. The receptors were sampled from a human donor in a cohort sampled during active COVID-19.

This clone showed up just once. V gene TRBV6-5 combines with J gene TRBJ2-7; TRBD1 aligns across 7 bases. The CDR3 covers 13 residues. V gave up 7 bases and J gave up 3 bases; unmatched junction bases: 6. Germline V gene lookup returns CDR1 MNHEY and CDR2 SVGAGI. In nucleotides, the CDR3 is TGTGCCAGCACGACAGGGAAAATCTACGAGCAGTACTTC. Amino acids: CASTTGKIYEQYF.

The chain has TRBV12-3 or TRBV12-4 and TRBJ1-3; a weak D match, TRBD1 (5 bases). The CDR3 extends over 12 amino acids. V lost 6 bases and J lost 16, with 19 bases in between. CDR3 sequence: CASRRPPGVGYF. In DNA form, the CDR3 reads TGTGCCAGCAGAAGACCCCCGGGGGTCGGTTATTTT.

J is TRBJ2-3 and V is TRBV7-3, with a weak D call TRBD1 (6 bases). The V gene's germline CDR1 is SGHTA and CDR2 FQGTGA. V gave up 5 bases and J gave up 0 bases, with 18 bases separating them. This CDR3 is 17 amino acids long. Here the CDR3 reads CASSLTGTTPSTDTQYF. The CDR3 nucleotides are TGTGCCAGCAGCCTGACCGGGACAACCCCGAGCACAGATACGCAGTATTTT.

The chain recombines TRBV7-9 with TRBJ2-2; D is undetermined. Between the trimmed V and J ends, which lost 5 bases and 9 bases, there was a span of 13 bases. The CDR3 is made up of 13 amino acids. Germline V CDR1 and CDR2: SEHNR, FQNEAQ (reference sequence). The CDR3 spells CASSQRGLRELFF. The CDR3 DNA sequence: TGTGCCAGCAGCCAACGTGGGCTCAGGGAGCTGTTTTTT.

About this clone: A junction end diverges from the germline sequence, so it may reflect a read error. V and J are TRBV18 and TRBJ2-2, with a possible D match to TRBD2 (5 bases). CDR1 is KGHSH and CDR2 is LQKENI in the germline V gene. This CDR3 has 15 residues. CDR3 in DNA: TGTGCCAGCTCACCCCTCCCCGGGAACGCCGGGGAGCTGTTTTTT. This translates into CASSPLPGNAGELFF.

This sequence joins TRBV6-5 and TRBJ2-2, with D perhaps matching TRBD2 (5 bases). This CDR3 spans 14 amino acids. The V end lost 3 bases, the J end lost 7 bases, and 12 bases lay between the germline ends. Germline-derived CDR1 and CDR2 are MNHEY and SVGAGI. CDR3 sequence (DNA): TGTGCCAGCAGTTATGTCCGCCGGGGCGGGGAGCTGTTTTTT. The encoded protein is CASSYVRRGGELFF.

This clone showed up just a few times. In DNA, the CDR3 is TGTGCCAGTAGTATAGATGGAGGGGCCAATGGAAACACCATATATTTT. It yields the protein CASSIDGGANGNTIYF. This chain connects TRBV19 to TRBJ1-3; a possible D gene is TRBD1 (5 bases). CDR3 length: 16 residues. Trimming shortened V by 0 bases and J by 3 bases, and 12 bases separated the two germline ends. The germline gives CDR1 LNHDA, CDR2 SQIVND (reference sequence).

This clone was seen ten or more times. This chain joins TRBV5-8 and TRBJ1-6, with 8 bases fitting TRBD1. Germline CDR1 and CDR2: SGHTS and YDEGEE. The CDR3 has 13 residues. V was pared by 5 bases and J by 10 bases, with 5 bases of the junction left unmatched. CDR3 protein: CASSDRGRSPLHF. The DNA for the CDR3 is TGTGCCAGCAGTGACAGGGGAAGGTCACCCCTCCACTTT. Based on the CDR3 plus reference TRBV5-8 and TRBJ1-6, the full variable domain is EAGVTQSPTHLIKTRGQQATLRCSPISGHTSVYWYQQALGLGLQFLLWYDEGEERNRGNFPPRFSGRQFPNYSSELNVNALELEDSALYLCASSDRGRSPLHFGNGTRLTVT.

The rearrangement links TRBV24-1 to TRBJ2-2; 9 bases are shared with TRBD1. Per germline, CDR1 KGHDR and CDR2 SFDVKD. This CDR3 contains 16 residues. V dropped 5 bases and J dropped 4; count of bases not matched to a gene: 7. The CDR3 sequence: CATSATGTGSTGELFF. The CDR3 DNA reads TGTGCCACCAGTGCAACCGGGACAGGGAGCACCGGGGAGCTGTTTTTT.

V usage is TRBV6-1 and J usage is TRBJ1-5, with TRBD1 identical over 7 bases. The germline CDR1 and CDR2 sequences are MNHNS and SASEGT. Unmatched junction bases numbered 8, after V lost 3 bases and J lost 9 bases. CDR3 length equals 14 residues. The CDR3 sequence: CASSEGQHVGPQHF. In DNA form, the CDR3 reads TGTGCCAGCAGTGAGGGACAGCATGTTGGGCCCCAGCATTTT.

V gene TRBV7-2 combines with J gene TRBJ1-2; TRBD1 is a possible D gene (5 bases). CDR1 and CDR2 (germline): SGHTA, FQGNSA. Trimming took off 7 bases at V and 3 bases at J, with 9 bases between the two ends. This CDR3 comprises 12 residues. CDR3 protein: CASNGGYYGYTF. Here the CDR3 DNA reads TGTGCCAGCAACGGGGGATACTATGGCTACACCTTC.

This clone came up a few times. The chain carries TRBV6-5 and TRBJ1-5, with 9 nucleotides matching TRBD1. The CDR3 runs 16 residues. V was pared by 4 bases and J by 5 bases, with 9 bases of the junction left unmatched. Germline V gene lookup returns CDR1 MNHEY and CDR2 SVGAGI. CDR3 in DNA: TGTGCCAGCAGTTCACGCCAACAGGGGGCGCATCAGCCCCAGCATTTT. Translated: CASSSRQQGAHQPQHF.

This clone appeared once. Germline and junction disagree at one end, which may indicate a read error. The rearrangement joins TRBV7-9 to TRBJ1-5, with 8 bases aligning to TRBD1. The CDR3 is 14 amino acids. CDR1 is SEHNR, CDR2 FQNEAQ, per germline (reference sequence). The CDR3 spells CASSLSGGNQPQHF. The CDR3 nucleotides are TGTGCCAGCAGCTTATCAGGGGGCAACCAGCCCCAGCATTTT. Variable domain in full (rest from reference TRBV7-9 and TRBJ1-5): DTGVSQNPRHKITKRGQNVTFRCDPISEHNRLYWYRQTLGQGPEFLTYFQNEAQLEKSRLLSDRFSAERPKGSFSTLEIQRTEQGDSAMYLCASSLSGGNQPQHFGDGTRLSIL.

The V gene is TRBV12-3 or TRBV12-4, the J gene TRBJ2-5; 7 nucleotides line up with TRBD1. The CDR3 has 13 residues. With 6 bases clipped from V and 5 bases from J, the junction kept 6 bases outside the gene matches. CDR3 in DNA: TGTGCCAGCAGCCGCACAGGGGCGGAGACCCAGTACTTC. This sequence encodes CASSRTGAETQYF.

The chain is built from TRBV11-2 and TRBJ2-2; 11 bases fit TRBD2. This CDR3 is built from 17 residues. Unmatched junction bases numbered 11, after V lost 4 bases and J lost 7 bases. Germline CDR1 reads SGHAT; CDR2 reads FQNNGV. The CDR3 DNA is TGTGCCAGCAGCTCCACTAATAGCGGGGGGGCGGGCGGGGAGCTGTTTTTT. Translating gives CASSSTNSGGAGGELFF. Together with reference TRBV11-2 and TRBJ2-2, the CDR3 gives the full variable domain: EAGVAQSPRYKIIEKRQSVAFWCNPISGHATLYWYQQILGQGPKLLIQFQNNGVVDDSQLPKDRFSAERLKGVDSTLKIQPAKLEDSAVYLCASSSTNSGGAGGELFFGEGSRLTVL.

This chain joins TRBV30 and TRBJ1-1, with a weak D call TRBD1 (5 bases). CDR3 length: 15 residues. Deletions cut 3 bases from V and 4 bases from J, with 18 bases between. Looked up from germline, CDR1 is GTSNPN and CDR2 is SVGIG (reference sequence). The CDR3 loop is CAWRQGGYRVTEAFF. In DNA form, the CDR3 reads TGTGCCTGGAGGCAGGGCGGTTATCGGGTCACTGAAGCTTTCTTT.

The rearrangement links TRBV15 to TRBJ1-4, with D perhaps matching TRBD1 (6 bases). The CDR3 is 15 residues long. Trimming cost V 4 bases and J 2 bases, with 11 bases left between them. Germline lookup yields CDR1 LNHNV and CDR2 YYDKDF (reference sequence). CDR3 DNA: TGTGCCACCAGCAAAGGGGGACGGACTAATGAAAAACTGTTTTTT. This gives the protein CATSKGGRTNEKLFF. The full variable domain, with the rest looked up from reference TRBV15 and TRBJ1-4, is DAMVIQNPRYQVTQFGKPVTLSCSQTLNHNVMYWYQQKSSQAPKLLFHYYDKDFNNEADTPDNFQSRRPNTSFCFLDIRSPGLGDTAMYLCATSKGGRTNEKLFFGSGTQLSVL.

The V gene is TRBV5-6, the J gene TRBJ2-5; perhaps TRBD1 as D (5 bases). TRBJ2-7 explains the end of the DNA better; the J call may be wrong. The CDR3 has 13 residues. The V gene's germline CDR1 is SGHDT and CDR2 YYEEEE. The CDR3 is CASSLETAYEQYF. CDR3 sequence (DNA): TGTGCCAGCAGCTTGGAGACAGCATACGAGCAGTACTTC.

The V call is TRBV18, the J call TRBJ2-7, with 10 positions matching TRBD1. Germline values: CDR1 KGHSH, CDR2 LQKENI. V lost 6 bases and J lost 7; bases outside the gene matches: 12. CDR3 length: 15 residues. CDR3 loop: CASSQGQGLSAEQYF. DNA for the CDR3: TGTGCCAGCTCTCAGGGACAGGGGTTATCGGCTGAGCAGTACTTC.

The chain is built from TRBV27 and TRBJ1-2; weak D call: TRBD1 (5 bases). The V and J ends lost 3 bases and 6 bases respectively, with 11 bases between them. The CDR3 length is 13 residues. Germline V lookup: CDR1 MNHEY, CDR2 SMNVEV (reference sequence). CDR3 sequence (DNA): TGTGCCAGCAGTTTCAGGGTTAGCCATGGCTACACCTTC. Protein product: CASSFRVSHGYTF.

The genes are TRBV15 and TRBJ1-5, with D possibly matching TRBD1 (5 bases). V lost 2 bases to trimming and J lost 1 base, with 15 bases between them. Germline CDR1 is LNHNV and CDR2 is YYDKDF (reference sequence). The CDR3 runs 17 residues. CDR3 sequence reads: CATSRRTTDSSNQPQHF. CDR3 DNA sequence: TGTGCCACCAGCAGAAGGACTACAGACAGCAGCAATCAGCCCCAGCATTTT.

The chain recombines TRBV2 with TRBJ1-4, with 8 bases matching TRBD1. Germline V gene sequence: CDR1 SNHLY, CDR2 FYNNEI. Trimming at V came to 10 bases and at J to 7 bases, leaving 20 bases not matched to a gene. The CDR3 spans 17 residues. The CDR3 nucleotides read TGTGCCATCCCCTCAACCGGGACAGGAAAACGGGGTGAAAAACTGTTTTTT. Encoded protein: CAIPSTGTGKRGEKLFF. Full variable domain (rest looked up from reference TRBV2 and TRBJ1-4): EPEVTQTPSHQVTQMGQEVILRCVPISNHLYFYWYRQILGQKVEFLVSFYNNEISEKSEIFDDQFSVERPDGSNFTLKIRSTKLEDSAMYFCAIPSTGTGKRGEKLFFGSGTQLSVL.

This chain joins TRBV9 and TRBJ2-1, with 15 bases that match TRBD2. The J segment lost 7 bases and the V segment lost 0 bases, leaving 14 bases of the junction unmatched. Germline V lookup: CDR1 SGDLS, CDR2 YYNGEE. The CDR3 is 20 residues long. CDR3 DNA sequence: TGTGCCAGCAGCGTAGCTACGTCCGGACTAGCGGGGGGGCCTGGGAATGAGCAGTTCTTC. Protein sequence: CASSVATSGLAGGPGNEQFF. Drawing the rest from reference TRBV9 and TRBJ2-1, the complete variable domain is DSGVTQTPKHLITATGQRVTLRCSPRSGDLSVYWYQQSLDQGLQFLIQYYNGEERAKGNILERFSAQQFPDLHSELNLSSLELGDSALYFCASSVATSGLAGGPGNEQFFGPGTRLTVL.

V usage is TRBV11-2 and J usage is TRBJ2-3, with 8 bases identical to TRBD2. With V trimmed by 3 bases and J by 1 base, 0 bases remained unmatched. Germline CDR1 is SGHAT and CDR2 is FQNNGV. This CDR3 region has 14 residues. The CDR3 DNA reads as TGTGCCAGCAGCTTGGGACTAGGCACAGATACGCAGTATTTT. Its protein product is CASSLGLGTDTQYF. The entire variable domain, with the rest obtained from reference TRBV11-2 and TRBJ2-3, is as follows: EAGVAQSPRYKIIEKRQSVAFWCNPISGHATLYWYQQILGQGPKLLIQFQNNGVVDDSQLPKDRFSAERLKGVDSTLKIQPAKLEDSAVYLCASSLGLGTDTQYFGPGTRLTVL.

This chain links TRBV10-3 with TRBJ1-1; 11 bases map to TRBD1. Losses at the gene ends were 1 base for V and 0 bases for J; bases not matched to a gene: 1. The CDR3 runs 16 residues. The germline CDR1 and CDR2 sequences are ENHRY and SYGVKD. CDR3 coding DNA: TGTGCCATCAGTGAGTGGACAGGGGGCTTGAACACTGAAGCTTTCTTT. It is translated as CAISEWTGGLNTEAFF.

In its sample, this clone was seen a few times. V and J are TRBV28 and TRBJ2-7; 9 positions agree with TRBD1. The CDR3 is made up of 14 amino acids. Germline V gene data show CDR1 as MDHEN and CDR2 as SYDVKM. V shed 3 bases, J shed 4 bases, and the junction held 4 bases outside the gene matches. This CDR3 reads CASSFDRGFYEQYF. The CDR3 DNA reads as TGTGCCAGCAGTTTTGACAGGGGGTTTTACGAGCAGTACTTC.

At least ten counts were recorded for this clone. V and J are TRBV2 and TRBJ1-4; the match to TRBD1 covers 10 bases. The ends lost 0 bases at V and 3 bases at J; junction bases unmatched: 7. This CDR3 has 18 residues. Germline values: CDR1 SNHLY, CDR2 FYNNEI. CDR3 in DNA: TGTGCCAGCAGTGAAGCCGAGGGACAGGGGAGGGCTAATGAAAAACTGTTTTTT. Translation gives CASSEAEGQGRANEKLFF.

The rearrangement joins TRBV2 to TRBJ2-1; 8 bases map to TRBD1. CDR1 and CDR2 from the germline V gene are SNHLY and FYNNEI. The J segment lost 6 bases and the V segment lost 8 bases, leaving 6 bases of the junction unmatched. The CDR3 totals 13 residues. CDR3 sequence reads: CASRLTGVNEQFF. The CDR3, as DNA: TGTGCCAGCCGCCTGACAGGGGTCAATGAGCAGTTCTTC.